These 13 T cell receptor beta chains came from one sample sequenced in a study of T cells in Graves' hyperthyroidism and ophthalmopathy. Amplification yielded TCR beta CDR3 regions, with RNA transcripts as the source. The TCR CDR3 was amplified in a first-round RT-PCR using the HTBI primer set. One entry per CDR3 protein results from TCRdb running MiXCR on the multiplex PCR reads. This table holds about 160,000 distinct CDR3 sequences, 9.4% found once. Material for sequencing was blood. The receptor source for this set is a woman aged 18-35 years with Graves' hyperthyroidism that later progressed to Graves' ophthalmopathy.

This clonotype was picked up many times. As DNA, the CDR3 is TGTGCCAGCAGTTTTTCCGGGGGTTCAGAAGCTTTCTTT. The encoded protein is CASSFSGGSEAFF. The V call is TRBV28, the J call TRBJ1-1, with D perhaps TRBD1 (5 bases). This CDR3 has 13 residues. V lost 3 bases, J lost 8 bases, and 13 bases lay in between. Germline CDR1 reads MDHEN; CDR2 reads SYDVKM. Together with reference TRBV28 and TRBJ1-1, the CDR3 gives the full variable domain: DVKVTQSSRYLVKRTGEKVFLECVQDMDHENMFWYRQDPGLGLRLIYFSYDVKMKEKGDIPEGYSVSREKKERFSLILESASTNQTSMYLCASSFSGGSEAFFGQGTRLTVV.

The CDR3 is CASSRTSGKLNEQFF. The CDR3 region has the DNA TGTGCCAGCAGCCGGACTAGCGGGAAGTTGAATGAGCAGTTCTTC. This rearrangement joins TRBV7-3 to TRBJ2-1; 12 nucleotides line up with TRBD2. The germline CDR1 and CDR2 sequences are SGHTA and FQGTGA. V shed 5 bases, J shed 7 bases, and the junction held 6 bases outside the gene matches. The length of the CDR3 is 15 residues.

This clonotype was recorded at least ten times. V and J are TRBV19 and TRBJ1-1, with 7 bases fitting TRBD1. The germline gives CDR1 LNHDA, CDR2 SQIVND (reference sequence). The CDR3 has 14 residues. After removal of 2 bases from V and 4 bases from J, the junction contained 4 bases not matched to a gene. The CDR3 bases are TGTGCCAGTAGTATAACCAGACAGGGCACTGAAGCTTTCTTT. This gives the protein CASSITRQGTEAFF.

This clonotype was picked up many times. The chain employs TRBV2 and TRBJ2-7, with D perhaps assigned TRBD1 or TRBD2 (5 bases each). The CDR3 is 11 amino acids. V was cut by 8 bases and J by 13 bases, with 18 bases left in between. Germline CDR1 reads SNHLY; CDR2 reads FYNNEI. CDR3 nucleotides: TGTGCCAGCGGGGACGCATATAGGGCATACTTC. Its protein product is CASGDAYRAYF.

The chain is built from TRBV9 and TRBJ2-2; TRBD2 matches 9 bases. J gave up 1 base and V 4 bases, and 5 bases lay outside the gene matches. The CDR3 totals 16 residues. Looked up from germline, CDR1 is SGDLS and CDR2 is YYNGEE. This CDR3 is CASSPGLARNTGELFF. The CDR3 nucleotides read TGTGCCAGCAGCCCCGGACTAGCGAGGAACACCGGGGAGCTGTTTTTT.

The rearrangement uses TRBV3-1 and TRBJ2-7; D could derive from TRBD1 or TRBD2 (5 bases each). The CDR3 consists of 14 residues. V dropped 4 bases and J dropped 3 bases, with 13 bases sitting between them. CDR1 is LGHDT and CDR2 is YNNKEL in the germline V gene (reference sequence). CDR3 sequence (DNA): TGTGCCAGCAGCCGGACTCAGGGAATCTACGAGCAGTACTTC. Its protein product is CASSRTQGIYEQYF.

This clonotype was recorded many times. The rearrangement joins TRBV29-1 to TRBJ1-4; TRBD1 is a possible D gene (6 bases). Germline lookup yields CDR1 SQVTM and CDR2 ANQGSEA. There are 14 residues in the CDR3. Trimming stripped 7 bases from V and 7 bases from J, with 19 bases between. The CDR3 DNA reads TGCAGCGCCTTGAACCAGGGGAAAGGTGAAAAACTGTTTTTT. Protein sequence: CSALNQGKGEKLFF. Together with reference TRBV29-1 and TRBJ1-4, the CDR3 gives the full variable domain: SAVISQKPSRDICQRGTSLTIQCQVDSQVTMMFWYRQQPGQSLTLIATANQGSEATYESGFVIDKFPISRPNLTFSTLTVSNMSPEDSSIYLCSALNQGKGEKLFFGSGTQLSVL.

This clonotype was detected many times. The V and J genes are TRBV4-1 and TRBJ1-1; unclear D gene. The germline gives CDR1 MGHRA, CDR2 YSYEKL. The V end was cut by 0 bases, the J end by 0 bases, with 11 bases between. CDR3 length: 16 amino acids. CDR3 region: CASSQDSRPLNTEAFF. Here the CDR3 DNA reads TGCGCCAGCAGCCAAGATTCTCGCCCTTTGAACACTGAAGCTTTCTTT.

In regard to this clonotype: Possible read error: a much larger clone is one base away. The chain combines TRBV20-1 with TRBJ2-1, with 8 nucleotides matching TRBD2. The CDR3 is 13 residues long. Germline V gene data show CDR1 as DFQATT and CDR2 as SNEGSKA (reference sequence). CDR3 in amino acids: CSCRREDDNEQFF. The CDR3 bases are TGCAGCTGTCGGCGGGAGGACGACAATGAGCAGTTCTTC.

This clonotype was found many times. This rearrangement joins TRBV3-1 to TRBJ1-4; D gene unclear. CDR3 length: 15 amino acids. Germline V lookup: CDR1 LGHDT, CDR2 YNNKEL (reference sequence). V was pared by 5 bases and J by 0 bases, with 10 bases between. CDR3 residues: CASSDEGTTNEKLFF. CDR3 nucleotide sequence: TGTGCCAGCAGCGACGAAGGAACAACTAATGAAAAACTGTTTTTT.

A remark on this clonotype: At one boundary the junction diverges from the germline segment, which might be a read error. The CDR3: CASSEQNNNEQSF. In DNA form, the CDR3 reads TGTGCCAGCAGCGAGCAAAATAACAATGAGCAGTCCTTC. This sequence joins TRBV9 and TRBJ2-1; D unclear. The germline CDR1 and CDR2 sequences are SGDLS and YYNGEE. This CDR3 is built from 13 residues.

Comments on this clonotype: A junction end diverges from the germline sequence, so it may reflect a read error. The chain couples TRBV24-1 to TRBJ2-5; either TRBD1 or TRBD2 may fit D (6 bases each). This CDR3 comprises 14 residues. CDR1 is KGHDR, CDR2 SFDVKD, per germline. The CDR3 nucleotides are TGTGCCGCCAGTGGGGGCGGGGAAGCGGAGACCCAGTACTTC. It encodes CAASGGGEAETQYF.

This clonotype has ten or more counts. The chain uses TRBV6-1 and TRBJ1-5; no clear D gene. V lost 6 bases to trimming and J lost 0 bases, with 6 bases between them. This CDR3 has 13 amino acids. Per germline, CDR1 MNHNS and CDR2 SASEGT. Here the CDR3 reads CASRTYSNQPQHF. The CDR3 bases are TGTGCCAGCAGGACCTATAGCAATCAGCCCCAGCATTTT.